This entry lists 21 T cell receptor beta chains sequenced from one sample in a study of early stage breast cancer tumors. Here immunoSEQ multiplex PCR was the method, and the copy in TCRdb shows in-frame clones only, minus some. Found here are 60,000 to 75,000 clones, more than 70% of them singletons; the top ten hold around 4.7%. Sequencing input: blood. These receptors came from a person in their 40s with breast cancer.

This clone was observed a few times. J is TRBJ2-1 and V is TRBV9; perhaps D is TRBD1 or TRBD2 (5 bases each). V lost 0 bases, J lost 9 bases, and 16 bases lay in between. In germline, CDR1 is SGDLS, CDR2 YYNGEE. This CDR3 comprises 15 residues. The CDR3 sequence is CASSVVPGTRSEQFF. The CDR3 coding sequence is TGTGCCAGCAGCGTAGTCCCCGGGACCAGAAGTGAGCAGTTCTTC.

The rearrangement uses TRBV11-3 and TRBJ2-7, with a tentative D call TRBD2 (6 bases). The CDR3 has 13 residues. Germline lookup yields CDR1 SGHNT and CDR2 YENEEA. Trimming stripped 1 base from V and 5 bases from J, with 9 bases between. The CDR3 is CASSLGGKNEQYF. In nucleotides, the CDR3 is TGTGCCAGCAGCTTAGGCGGGAAAAACGAGCAGTACTTC.

Comments on this clone: Its ends do not fully match the called genes, so a read error is possible. The rearrangement uses TRBV7-2 and TRBJ2-3; 10 bases are a match to TRBD2. Germline V CDR1 and CDR2: SGHTA, FQGNSA. CDR3 length equals 13 residues. CDR3 sequence: CASSLDPSGRGTF. CDR3 in DNA: TGTGCCAGCAGCTTAGATCCGAGCGGGAGGGGAACTTTT.

V and J are TRBV5-6 and TRBJ1-5; D unresolved. The CDR3 contains 15 residues. Trimming cost V 1 base and J 2 bases, with 10 bases left between them. The V gene's germline CDR1 is SGHDT and CDR2 YYEEEE. In DNA form, the CDR3 reads TGTGCCAGCAGCTTGTACCCGGGCGGCAATCAGCCCCAGCATTTT. It translates to CASSLYPGGNQPQHF.

The chain links TRBV28 to TRBJ1-2; D call uncertain. Germline loops: CDR1 MDHEN, CDR2 SYDVKM. The CDR3 spans 12 residues. The chain's CDR3 is CVLGNGNYGYTF. The CDR3 coding sequence is TGTGTTTTGGGGAACGGGAACTATGGCTACACCTTC.

This clone was counted only a few times. J is TRBJ2-1 and V is TRBV9; D is uncertain. CDR1 is SGDLS, CDR2 YYNGEE, per germline. V dropped 4 bases and J dropped 8 bases, with 10 bases sitting between them. The CDR3 contains 12 residues. The CDR3 loop is CASSLRSDEQFF. For the CDR3, the DNA is TGTGCCAGCAGCCTACGGTCGGATGAGCAGTTCTTC.

This clone occurred a few times. This chain joins TRBV28 and TRBJ2-3, with TRBD2 identical over 13 bases. This CDR3 has 16 residues. Germline V lookup: CDR1 MDHEN, CDR2 SYDVKM. The ends lost 5 bases at V and 2 bases at J; junction bases unmatched: 4. CDR3 sequence: CASSLTSGRSTDTQYF. The CDR3 DNA is TGTGCCAGCAGTCTGACTAGCGGGAGGTCCACAGATACGCAGTATTTT. Full variable domain (missing parts from reference TRBV28 and TRBJ2-3): DVKVTQSSRYLVKRTGEKVFLECVQDMDHENMFWYRQDPGLGLRLIYFSYDVKMKEKGDIPEGYSVSREKKERFSLILESASTNQTSMYLCASSLTSGRSTDTQYFGPGTRLTVL.

V usage is TRBV18 and J usage is TRBJ2-3, with D uncertain. The CDR3 covers 14 residues. CDR1 is KGHSH, CDR2 LQKENI, per germline. V gave up 0 bases and J gave up 2 bases, with 6 bases separating them. The CDR3 DNA reads TGTGCCAGCTCACCACCCAGATACACAGATACGCAGTATTTT. This sequence encodes CASSPPRYTDTQYF. The entire variable domain, with the rest obtained from reference TRBV18 and TRBJ2-3, is as follows: NAGVMQNPRHLVRRRGQEARLRCSPMKGHSHVYWYRQLPEEGLKFMVYLQKENIIDESGMPKERFSAEFPKEGPSILRIQQVVRGDSAAYFCASSPPRYTDTQYFGPGTRLTVL.

J is TRBJ2-5 and V is TRBV7-6; TRBD1 matches at 7 bases. V was pared by 0 bases and J by 5 bases, with 6 bases of the junction left unmatched. The V gene's germline CDR1 is SGHVS and CDR2 FNYEAQ. The CDR3 extends over 15 amino acids. The CDR3 protein is CASSLAGQLWETQYF. The CDR3 DNA reads as TGTGCCAGCAGCTTAGCGGGACAGTTGTGGGAGACCCAGTACTTC.

The chain is built from TRBV28 and TRBJ1-2, with D uncertain. Between the trimmed V and J ends, which lost 8 bases and 4 bases, there was a span of 20 bases. CDR1 MDHEN and CDR2 SYDVKM come from the germline V gene. This CDR3 is 15 amino acids long. The CDR3 DNA follows: TGTGCCAGCTGCCGGACCCCTATCACACTCTATGGCTACACCTTC. Amino acid sequence: CASCRTPITLYGYTF.

Turning to this clone: The identical CDR3 is also encoded by other nucleotide sequences in the sample. The chain uses TRBV29-1 and TRBJ2-7, with D perhaps matching TRBD1 or TRBD2 (5 bases each). The CDR3 covers 13 residues. Germline V lookup: CDR1 SQVTM, CDR2 ANQGSEA. V lost 4 bases to trimming and J lost 3 bases, with 13 bases between them. CDR3 nucleotides: TGCAGCGTTGTTGGGGGATCATTCTACGAGCAGTACTTC. This encodes CSVVGGSFYEQYF.

This chain uses TRBV5-1 with TRBJ2-1, with TRBD2 as a possible D gene (5 bases). The germline V gene encodes CDR1 SGHRS and CDR2 YFSETQ. Trimming shortened V by 0 bases and J by 6 bases, and 13 bases separated the two germline ends. This CDR3 comprises 15 residues. The CDR3 is CASSLGNPRGNEQFF. The CDR3 DNA follows: TGCGCCAGCAGCTTGGGAAATCCTCGGGGCAATGAGCAGTTCTTC.

In its sample, this clone was seen a few times. The chain is built from TRBV27 and TRBJ1-2; no reliable D call. V shed 8 bases and J shed 4 bases, with 11 bases lying between them. The V gene's germline CDR1 is MNHEY and CDR2 SMNVEV (reference sequence). The CDR3 is made up of 12 amino acids. The CDR3 DNA sequence: TGTGCCAGCGCCGATACACTCTATGGCTACACCTTC. Translation: CASADTLYGYTF.

This clone has just a few counts. The genes are TRBV4-1 and TRBJ1-1, with unresolved D. CDR1 is MGHRA, CDR2 YSYEKL, per germline. The V and J ends lost 4 bases and 1 base respectively, with 13 bases between them. The CDR3 contains 15 residues. The CDR3 nucleotides read TGCGCCAGCAGCCTCTCAACTCAGGCGAACACTGAAGCTTTCTTT. As protein: CASSLSTQANTEAFF.

J is TRBJ2-5 and V is TRBV18; 10 nucleotides align to TRBD1. CDR1 and CDR2 (germline): KGHSH, LQKENI. This CDR3 spans 15 amino acids. V shed 4 bases, J shed 1 base, and the junction held 3 bases outside the gene matches. This CDR3 reads CASSLGTGAQETQYF. CDR3 DNA: TGTGCCAGCTCACTCGGGACAGGGGCCCAAGAGACCCAGTACTTC.

This chain links TRBV19 with TRBJ1-1; D possibly corresponds to TRBD1 (5 bases). The CDR3 loop spans 14 amino acids. CDR1 LNHDA and CDR2 SQIVND come from the germline V gene (reference sequence). Trimming took off 6 bases at V and 4 bases at J, with 15 bases between the two ends. CDR3 bases: TGTGCCAGTAGGGACCACTCAGGGCGCACTGAAGCTTTCTTT. Protein sequence: CASRDHSGRTEAFF.

The V gene is TRBV7-3, the J gene TRBJ2-2; unclear D gene. Germline assignment: CDR1 SGHTA and CDR2 FQGTGA. The V and J ends lost 0 bases and 5 bases respectively, with 7 bases between them. The CDR3 has 14 residues. The CDR3 DNA follows: TGTGCCAGCAGCTTAACCTCATTAACCGGGGAGCTGTTTTTT. Its protein is CASSLTSLTGELFF. Together with reference TRBV7-3 and TRBJ2-2, the CDR3 gives the full variable domain: GAGVSQTPSNKVTEKGKYVELRCDPISGHTALYWYRQSLGQGPEFLIYFQGTGAADDSGLPNDRFFAVRPEGSVSTLKIQRTERGDSAVYLCASSLTSLTGELFFGEGSRLTVL.

This clone came up once. This rearrangement joins TRBV10-3 to TRBJ2-7; possibly TRBD2 for D (5 bases). This CDR3 comprises 13 residues. Trimming removed 4 bases at V and 5 bases at J, with 12 bases between. Germline assignment: CDR1 ENHRY and CDR2 SYGVKD. The CDR3 sequence is CAISGGRNDEQYF. CDR3 nucleotide sequence: TGTGCCATCAGTGGAGGGAGAAACGACGAGCAGTACTTC.

This clone was seen only a few times. The CDR3 DNA sequence: TGTGCCAGTACGAGGACCACTGAAGCTTTCTTT. Translating it yields CASTRTTEAFF. The rearrangement joins TRBV2 to TRBJ1-1; no clear D. Germline CDR1 SNHLY, CDR2 FYNNEI. This CDR3 is built from 11 residues. V lost 9 bases and J 4 bases, leaving 9 bases between the germline ends.

The chain uses TRBV15 and TRBJ2-3; the D gene is possibly TRBD2 (5 bases). CDR1 is LNHNV and CDR2 is YYDKDF in the germline V gene (reference sequence). Between the trimmed V and J ends, which lost 0 bases and 7 bases, there was a span of 14 bases. This CDR3 is built from 15 residues. In nucleotides, the CDR3 is TGTGCCACCAGCAGAGAACCGGGAATCTCAAATACGCAGTATTTT. Translating gives CATSREPGISNTQYF.

The chain uses TRBV5-4 and TRBJ1-2, with D unresolved. V shed 0 bases and J shed 2 bases, with 11 bases lying between them. The CDR3 loop spans 15 amino acids. Germline V gives CDR1 SGHNT, CDR2 YYREEE (reference sequence). The CDR3 DNA reads as TGTGCCAGCAGCTTGGATCCGGGCATGAACTATGGCTACACCTTC. Its translation is CASSLDPGMNYGYTF.